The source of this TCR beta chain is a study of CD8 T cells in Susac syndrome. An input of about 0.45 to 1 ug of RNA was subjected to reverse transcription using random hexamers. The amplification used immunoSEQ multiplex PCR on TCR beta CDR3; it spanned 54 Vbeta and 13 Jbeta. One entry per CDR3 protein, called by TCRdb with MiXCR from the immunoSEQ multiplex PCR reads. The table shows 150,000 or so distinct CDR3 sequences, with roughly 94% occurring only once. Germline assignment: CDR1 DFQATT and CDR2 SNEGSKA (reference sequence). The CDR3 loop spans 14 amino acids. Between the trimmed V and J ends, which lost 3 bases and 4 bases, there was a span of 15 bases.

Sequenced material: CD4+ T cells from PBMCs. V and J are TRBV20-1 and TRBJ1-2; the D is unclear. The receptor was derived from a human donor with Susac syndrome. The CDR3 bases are TGCAGTGCTAGCGTGCTCCAGGTTCCCTATGGCTACACCTTC. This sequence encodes CSASVLQVPYGYTF.